The present T cell receptor beta chain was sequenced within a study of CDR3 diversity in severe acne. This CDR3 is 13 amino acids long. Per germline, CDR1 DFQATT and CDR2 SNEGSKA (reference sequence). With 1 base clipped from V and 3 bases from J, the junction kept 1 base outside the gene matches. TCRdb re-called the PCR reads through MiXCR, storing one row per CDR3 protein. The repertoire holds 65,000 to 95,000 distinct CDR3 sequences, with around 53% as singletons. What was sequenced was blood. The chain links TRBV20-1 to TRBJ2-5, with 8 nucleotides matching TRBD2. The clonotype originates from a male donor in good health, without acne. CDR3 in DNA: TGCAGTGCTAGAGCGGGAGGGAAAGAGACCCAGTACTTC. This sequence encodes CSARAGGKETQYF.